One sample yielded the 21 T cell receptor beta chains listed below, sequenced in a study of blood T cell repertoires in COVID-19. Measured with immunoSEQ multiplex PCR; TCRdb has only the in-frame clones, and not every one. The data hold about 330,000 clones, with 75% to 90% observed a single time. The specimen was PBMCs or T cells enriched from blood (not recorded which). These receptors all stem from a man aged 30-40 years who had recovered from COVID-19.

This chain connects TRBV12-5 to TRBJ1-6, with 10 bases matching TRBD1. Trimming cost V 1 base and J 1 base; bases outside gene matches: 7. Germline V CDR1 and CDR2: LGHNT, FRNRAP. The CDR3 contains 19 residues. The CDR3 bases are TGTGCTAGTGGTTTGGACATGACAGGGGGCAGGTCCTATAATTCACCCCTCCACTTT. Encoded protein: CASGLDMTGGRSYNSPLHF.

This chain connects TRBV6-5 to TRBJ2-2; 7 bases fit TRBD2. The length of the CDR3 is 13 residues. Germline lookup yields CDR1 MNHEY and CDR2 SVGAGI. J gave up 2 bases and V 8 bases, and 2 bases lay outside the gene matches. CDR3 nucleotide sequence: TGTGCCAGCGGGGGGGGTAACACCGGGGAGCTGTTTTTT. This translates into CASGGGNTGELFF.

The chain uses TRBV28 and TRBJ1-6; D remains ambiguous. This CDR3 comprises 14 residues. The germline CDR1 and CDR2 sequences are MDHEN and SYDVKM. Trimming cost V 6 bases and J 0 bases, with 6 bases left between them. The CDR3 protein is CASRESSYNSPLHF. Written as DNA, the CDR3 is TGTGCCAGCAGGGAGAGCTCCTATAATTCACCCCTCCACTTT.

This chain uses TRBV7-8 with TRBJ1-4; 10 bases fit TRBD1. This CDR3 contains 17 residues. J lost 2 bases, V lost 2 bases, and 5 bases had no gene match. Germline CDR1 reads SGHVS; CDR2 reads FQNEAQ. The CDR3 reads CASSLSTGGWTNEKLFF. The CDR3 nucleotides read TGTGCCAGCAGCTTATCGACAGGGGGCTGGACTAATGAAAAACTGTTTTTT.

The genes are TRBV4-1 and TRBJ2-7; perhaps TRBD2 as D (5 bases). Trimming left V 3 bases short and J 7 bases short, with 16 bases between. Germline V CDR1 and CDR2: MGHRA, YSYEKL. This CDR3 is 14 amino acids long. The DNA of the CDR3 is TGCGCCAGCAGCCACCCAGCCGGCGCGGGTGAGCAGTACTTC. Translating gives CASSHPAGAGEQYF.

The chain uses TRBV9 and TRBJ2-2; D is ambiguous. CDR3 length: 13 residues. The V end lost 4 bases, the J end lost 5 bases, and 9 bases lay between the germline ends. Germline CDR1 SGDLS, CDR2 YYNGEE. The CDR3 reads CASSIYSTGELFF. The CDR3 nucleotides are TGTGCCAGCAGCATTTACAGTACCGGGGAGCTGTTTTTT.

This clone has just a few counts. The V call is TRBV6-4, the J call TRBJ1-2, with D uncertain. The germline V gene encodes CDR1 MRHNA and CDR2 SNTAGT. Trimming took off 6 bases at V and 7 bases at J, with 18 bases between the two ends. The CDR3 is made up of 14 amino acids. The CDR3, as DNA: TGTGCCAGCAGAAACCGTACCGACTTGGGTGGCTACACCTTC. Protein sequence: CASRNRTDLGGYTF.

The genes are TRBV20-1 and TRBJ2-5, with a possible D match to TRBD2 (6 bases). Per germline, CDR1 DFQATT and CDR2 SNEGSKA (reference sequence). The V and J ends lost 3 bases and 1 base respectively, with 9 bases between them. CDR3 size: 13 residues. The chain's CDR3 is CSASMGGQETQYF. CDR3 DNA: TGCAGTGCTAGTATGGGGGGCCAAGAGACCCAGTACTTC.

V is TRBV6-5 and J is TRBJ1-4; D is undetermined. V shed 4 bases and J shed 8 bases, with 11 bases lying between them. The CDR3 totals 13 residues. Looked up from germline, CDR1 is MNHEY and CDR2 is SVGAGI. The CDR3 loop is CASSFNSYEKLFF. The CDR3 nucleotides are TGTGCCAGCAGTTTTAACAGCTACGAAAAACTGTTTTTT.

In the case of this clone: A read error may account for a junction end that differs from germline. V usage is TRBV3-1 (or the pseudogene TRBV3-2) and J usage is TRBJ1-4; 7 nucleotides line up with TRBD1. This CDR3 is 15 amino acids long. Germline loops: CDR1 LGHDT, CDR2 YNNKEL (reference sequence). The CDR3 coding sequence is TGTGCCAGCAGTCCTACAGGGGTAACTGATGAAAAACTGTTTTTT. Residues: CASSPTGVTDEKLFF.

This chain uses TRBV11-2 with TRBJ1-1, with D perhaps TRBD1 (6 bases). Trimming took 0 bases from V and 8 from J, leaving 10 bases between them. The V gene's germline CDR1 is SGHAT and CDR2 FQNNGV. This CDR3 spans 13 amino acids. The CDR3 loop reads CASSLDDRFEAFF. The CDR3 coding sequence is TGTGCCAGCAGCTTAGACGACAGGTTCGAAGCTTTCTTT.

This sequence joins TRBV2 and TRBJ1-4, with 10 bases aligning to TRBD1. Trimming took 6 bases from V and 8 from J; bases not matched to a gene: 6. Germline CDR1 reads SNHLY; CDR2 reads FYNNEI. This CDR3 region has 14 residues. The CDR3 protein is CASRTGGEAEKLFF. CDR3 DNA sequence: TGTGCCAGCAGGACAGGGGGCGAGGCGGAAAAACTGTTTTTT.

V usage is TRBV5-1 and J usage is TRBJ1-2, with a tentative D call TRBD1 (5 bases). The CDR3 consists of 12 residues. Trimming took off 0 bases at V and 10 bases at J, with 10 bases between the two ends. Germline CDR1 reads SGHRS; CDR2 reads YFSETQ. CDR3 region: CASSLDGRAYTF. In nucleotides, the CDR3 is TGCGCCAGCAGCTTGGATGGCAGGGCCTACACCTTC.

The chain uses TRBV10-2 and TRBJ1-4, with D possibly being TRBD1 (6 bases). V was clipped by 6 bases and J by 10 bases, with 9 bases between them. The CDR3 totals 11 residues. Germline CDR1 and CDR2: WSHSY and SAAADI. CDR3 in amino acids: CASRAGAKLFF. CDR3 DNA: TGCGCCAGCAGGGCGGGGGCAAAACTGTTTTTT.

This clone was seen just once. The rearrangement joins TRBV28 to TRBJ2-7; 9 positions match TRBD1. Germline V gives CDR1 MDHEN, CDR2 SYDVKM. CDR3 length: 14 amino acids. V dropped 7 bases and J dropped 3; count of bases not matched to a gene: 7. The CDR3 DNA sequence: TGTGCCAGCACCTCGGGACAGGGCGGCTACGAGCAGTACTTC. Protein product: CASTSGQGGYEQYF.

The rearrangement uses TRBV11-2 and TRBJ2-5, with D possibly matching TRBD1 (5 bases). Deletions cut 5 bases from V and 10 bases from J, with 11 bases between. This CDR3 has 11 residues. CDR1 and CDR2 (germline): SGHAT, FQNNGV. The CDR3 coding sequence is TGTGCCAGCAGCATACAGGTTCGCCAGTACTTC. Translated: CASSIQVRQYF.

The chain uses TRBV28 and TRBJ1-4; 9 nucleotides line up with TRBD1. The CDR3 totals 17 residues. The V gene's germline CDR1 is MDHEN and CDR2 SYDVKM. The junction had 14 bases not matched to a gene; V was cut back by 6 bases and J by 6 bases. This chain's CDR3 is CASSPPLRDRAYEKLFF. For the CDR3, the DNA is TGTGCCAGCAGCCCACCGCTTAGGGACAGGGCTTATGAAAAACTGTTTTTT.

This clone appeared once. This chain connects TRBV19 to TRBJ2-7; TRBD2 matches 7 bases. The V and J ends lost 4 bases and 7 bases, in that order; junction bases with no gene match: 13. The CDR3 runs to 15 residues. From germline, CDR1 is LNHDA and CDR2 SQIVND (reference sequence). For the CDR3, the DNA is TGTGCCAGTAGTACAGGCAGGGAGGGTCAAGGTGAGCAGTACTTC. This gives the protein CASSTGREGQGEQYF.

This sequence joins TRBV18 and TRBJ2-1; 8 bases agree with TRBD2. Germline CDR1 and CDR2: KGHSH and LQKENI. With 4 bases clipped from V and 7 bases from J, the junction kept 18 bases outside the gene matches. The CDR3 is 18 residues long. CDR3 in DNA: TGTGCCAGCTCACGGACCAACAGGACTAGCCCCTCATTTAATGAGCAGTTCTTC. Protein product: CASSRTNRTSPSFNEQFF.

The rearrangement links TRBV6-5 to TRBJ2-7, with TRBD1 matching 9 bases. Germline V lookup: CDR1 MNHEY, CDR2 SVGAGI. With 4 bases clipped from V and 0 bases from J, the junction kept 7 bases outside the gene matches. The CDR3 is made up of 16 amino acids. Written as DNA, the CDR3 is TGTGCCAGCAGTTCCCTCGGACAGGGGCTCTCCTACGAGCAGTACTTC. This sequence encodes CASSSLGQGLSYEQYF.

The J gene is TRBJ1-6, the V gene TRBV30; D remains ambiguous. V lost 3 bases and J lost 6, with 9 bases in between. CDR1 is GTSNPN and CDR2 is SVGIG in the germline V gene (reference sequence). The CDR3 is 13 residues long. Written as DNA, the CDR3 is TGTGCCTGGAGCGACACTGGTAATTCACCCCTCCACTTT. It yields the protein CAWSDTGNSPLHF.